This TCR beta chain came from a study of human T cells and chemical hapten exposure. Time point reported: pre-sensitization, week 0. Treatment indicated: therapeutic diphenylcyclopropenone sensitization with weekly scalp DPC. Blood, whole and unfractionated, served as the source for total RNA extraction. Each CDR3 protein is one row after TCRdb ran MiXCR on the RACE reads. The sample yields more than 300,000 distinct CDR3 sequences, 4.5% to 5.5% seen once. The CDR3 length is 14 residues. Germline trimming cut 5 bases from V and 13 bases from J; bases unmatched to any gene: 10. Germline CDR1 SGHVS, CDR2 FQNEAQ.

This sequence was found in a woman under 30 with alopecia areata. Some clones in this sample may be carry-over from other donors' samples. This chain links TRBV7-8 with TRBJ1-6; 8 nucleotides agree with TRBD1. This sample comprised whole blood, obtained in connection with sensitization to the hapten diphenylcyclopropenone (DPC). The CDR3 nucleotides are TGTGCCAGCAGCACGATGGACAGGGCCCGGCCCCTCCACTTT. Translating it yields CASSTMDRARPLHF.